This T cell receptor beta chain was captured in a study of blood T cell repertoires in COVID-19. Study information: Specimens from acute and convalescent COVID-19 originated in the United States, Italy and Spain.

Germline CDR1 reads SGHTA; CDR2 reads FQGNSA. The V and J ends lost 5 bases and 5 bases, in that order; junction bases with no gene match: 11. The CDR3 runs 15 residues. The data were produced by immunoSEQ multiplex PCR, yet TCRdb's version contains in-frame clones alone and is incomplete. In the table there are fewer than 150,000 clones, approximately 83% of which are singletons. This clone was observed a few times. The clonotype originates from a woman aged 50 to 65 who had recovered from COVID-19. The chain employs TRBV7-2 and TRBJ2-7, with 8 bases that match TRBD2. Material: peripheral blood. CDR3 bases: TGTGCCAGCAGCCAACGTGGCGGGAGGTTCAACGAGCAGTACTTC. Encoded protein: CASSQRGGRFNEQYF.